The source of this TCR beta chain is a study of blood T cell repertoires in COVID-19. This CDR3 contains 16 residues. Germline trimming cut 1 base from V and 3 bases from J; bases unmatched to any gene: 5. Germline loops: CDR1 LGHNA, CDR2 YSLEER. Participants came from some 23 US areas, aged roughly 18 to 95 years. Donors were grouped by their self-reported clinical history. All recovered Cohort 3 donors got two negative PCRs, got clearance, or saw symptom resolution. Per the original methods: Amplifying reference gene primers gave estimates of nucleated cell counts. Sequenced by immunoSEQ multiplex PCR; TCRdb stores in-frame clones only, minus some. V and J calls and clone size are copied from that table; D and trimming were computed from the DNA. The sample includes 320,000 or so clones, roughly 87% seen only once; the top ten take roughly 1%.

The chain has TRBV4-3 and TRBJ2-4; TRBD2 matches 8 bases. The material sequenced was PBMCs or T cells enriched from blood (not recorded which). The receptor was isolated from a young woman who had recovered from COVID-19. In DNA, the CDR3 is TGCGCCAGCAGCCAAGGTTCAGGGACTAGCAAAAACATTCAGTACTTC. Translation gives CASSQGSGTSKNIQYF.